This TCR beta chain was identified during a study of T cells in Graves' hyperthyroidism and ophthalmopathy. Study-wide findings and caveats: Blood also showed most of the thyroid clonotypes that were expanded above 0.001.

This CDR3 contains 12 residues. Looked up from germline, CDR1 is DFQATT and CDR2 is SNEGSKA (reference sequence). The V and J ends lost 3 bases and 1 base respectively, with 6 bases between them. RNA transcripts gave rise to amplified TCR beta CDR3 regions. First-round RT-PCR targeting the TCR CDR3 was performed with the HTBI primer set. MiXCR was run by TCRdb on the multiplex PCR reads, yielding one entry per CDR3 protein. Among 500,000 to 650,000 distinct CDR3 sequences listed, 40% to 50% were seen once. Comment on this clonotype: Its antigen remains unknown.

The chain couples TRBV20-1 to TRBJ1-2; no clear D gene. This clonotype originated in an adult woman with Graves' disease, either hyperthyroidism or ophthalmopathy (not recorded which). The sample taken for sequencing was peripheral blood or thyroid tissue (not recorded which). The CDR3 sequence: CSASPVNYGYTF. For the CDR3, the DNA is TGCAGTGCTAGTCCGGTTAACTATGGCTACACCTTC.